This T cell receptor beta chain appears in the sequencing data of a study of T cell repertoires in cytomegalovirus infection. As for the study in general: Indications of both CMV infection and matching HLA type were provided by public TCR beta signatures.

This clonotype was observed a handful of times. Its cognate antigen is unknown. TCRdb passed the reads through MiXCR, listing each CDR3 protein once. The sample shows hundreds of thousands of distinct CDR3 sequences, roughly a third of them seen only once. Deletions cut 4 bases from V and 6 bases from J, with 13 bases between. CDR3 length equals 13 residues. Germline V gives CDR1 LGHDT, CDR2 YNNKEL (reference sequence). Study-wide results and caveats: The study found HLA-C-restricted CMV-specific TCR beta clonotypes dominating the ex vivo response. Of the TCR beta families, the public ones yielded a cumulative frequency that identified carriers of CMV plus the relevant HLA.

The receptor was isolated from a human donor in good health (CMV status not recorded). Some clones in this sample may be carry-over from other donors' samples. The material sequenced was cultured PBMCs, taken from culture after CMV antigen stimulation. The chain recombines TRBV3-1 with TRBJ2-7, with D hard to call. CDR3 loop: CASSPVAGGEQYV. The CDR3 DNA reads TGTGCCAGCAGCCCGGTTGCCGGCGGCGAGCAGTACGTC.